What follows is one TCR beta chain and its context. Its antigen is not known. This CDR3 has 15 amino acids. Losses at the gene ends were 2 bases for V and 1 base for J; bases not matched to a gene: 3. The germline V gene encodes CDR1 MNHNS and CDR2 SASEGT. Sequencing used immunoSEQ v3. Only in-frame clones appear in the TCRdb table, and some are missing; sequencing was by immunoSEQ multiplex PCR. The repertoire has about 46,000 clones, approximately 86% of them found once; the top ten carry 4% to 6%. This entry belongs to a study of TIL therapy for anti-PD-1-resistant metastatic lung cancer. Study as a whole: Patients then received nivolumab; progressors got lymphodepletion, TIL and IL-2. Study-wide findings and caveats: Patients were highly selected, enriched for treatment-naive, never-smoker and oncogene-addicted cases. The baseline peripheral repertoire was partially replaced by infused TIL clonotypes that later decayed.

Time point described: pre-treatment sample, taken before nivolumab and TIL therapy. Stage 4 NSCLC adults joined between October 2017 and 2020. V usage is TRBV6-1 and J usage is TRBJ2-3, with 7 bases aligning to TRBD1. This sequence was found in a person aged 25 to 85 with non-small cell lung cancer. The sample in question was blood, obtained at baseline. CDR3 bases: TGTGCCAGCAGTGAATTGCAGGGGGGCACAGATACGCAGTATTTT. Protein: CASSELQGGTDTQYF.